Reported below is one T cell receptor beta chain. This CDR3 contains 13 residues. Per the germline V gene, CDR1 is SGHAT and CDR2 is FQNNGV. V was clipped by 5 bases and J by 7 bases, with 14 bases between them. Original processing notes: By means of reference gene primer amplification, nucleated cell counts were estimated. The method was immunoSEQ multiplex PCR; TCRdb's version includes in-frame clones alone and lacks a portion of them. V and J calls and clone size come straight from that table; D and trimming were deduced from the DNA. This sample carries approximately 260,000 clones, approximately 83% of them seen once, and the ten largest clones take roughly 11%. The data were obtained in a study of blood T cell repertoires in COVID-19. Study-level background: Samples taken during acute and convalescent COVID-19 were collected in the United States, Italy and Spain. From T cells, B-cell-depleted T cells, or PBMCs came the material, which was cDNA or gDNA.

The V gene is TRBV11-2, the J gene TRBJ1-1, with D maybe TRBD1 (6 bases). The receptor's source is a woman aged 70-85 years with acute or convalescent COVID-19. Specimen: peripheral blood. Here the CDR3 reads CASSLTGIGEAFF. DNA for the CDR3: TGTGCCAGCAGCCTCACAGGGATAGGTGAAGCTTTCTTT.